The 12 T cell receptor beta chains presented below share a single source sample, sequenced in a study of blood T cell repertoires in COVID-19. TCRdb's table, derived via immunoSEQ multiplex PCR, lists solely in-frame clones and lacks some. This table has over 200,000 clones, approximately 80% appearing once. Sequencing input: PBMCs or T cells enriched from blood (not recorded which). The source of these receptors is a woman aged 50 to 60 with acute COVID-19.

V and J are TRBV2 and TRBJ2-3; possible D gene TRBD2, 6 bases. V was cut by 2 bases and J by 0 bases, with 12 bases left in between. This CDR3 region has 16 residues. Per the germline V gene, CDR1 is SNHLY and CDR2 is FYNNEI. The CDR3 DNA follows: TGTGCCAGCAGTGAAAGCCCGGGAGCTAGCACAGATACGCAGTATTTT. Translating gives CASSESPGASTDTQYF. The full variable domain, rest sourced from reference TRBV2 and TRBJ2-3, is EPEVTQTPSHQVTQMGQEVILRCVPISNHLYFYWYRQILGQKVEFLVSFYNNEISEKSEIFDDQFSVERPDGSNFTLKIRSTKLEDSAMYFCASSESPGASTDTQYFGPGTRLTVL.

The chain joins TRBV12-3 or TRBV12-4 to TRBJ2-2; the D gene is possibly TRBD1 (5 bases). There are 12 residues in the CDR3. V was clipped by 5 bases and J by 7 bases, with 8 bases between them. The CDR3 spells CASSGQGGELFF. DNA of the CDR3: TGTGCCAGCAGTGGCCAGGGCGGGGAGCTGTTTTTT.

A few counts support this clone. The chain uses TRBV6-2 or TRBV6-3 and TRBJ2-1; 12 bases align to TRBD2. V shed 5 bases and J 8 bases; nucleotides not matched to a gene: 7. Germline CDR1 is MNHEY and CDR2 is SVGEGT. CDR3 length: 15 residues. The CDR3 region is CASSQLAGGPDEQFF. CDR3 DNA: TGTGCCAGCAGTCAGCTAGCGGGAGGGCCGGATGAGCAGTTCTTC.

This clone was seen once. V is TRBV5-1 and J is TRBJ1-1; D gene uncertain. The ends were cut back, 1 base at V and 2 bases at J, with 9 bases in the middle. This CDR3 contains 14 residues. Per germline, CDR1 SGHRS and CDR2 YFSETQ. The CDR3 bases are TGCGCCAGCAGCTTGAGGCGGGAAAACACTGAAGCTTTCTTT. Its translation: CASSLRRENTEAFF.

V gene TRBV4-3 combines with J gene TRBJ1-2; TRBD1 aligns across 7 bases. Germline V gene lookup returns CDR1 LGHNA and CDR2 YSLEER. The trim removed 3 bases at V and 5 bases at J, leaving 15 bases unmatched. The CDR3 contains 17 residues. The CDR3 DNA reads TGCGCCAGCAGCCACCTAAATCCGGGACAGTCTTTTTATGGCTACACCTTC. It is translated as CASSHLNPGQSFYGYTF.

The V call is TRBV5-1, the J call TRBJ2-2; 7 positions match TRBD2. J gave up 0 bases and V 4 bases, and 3 bases lay outside the gene matches. This CDR3 comprises 15 residues. Germline V CDR1 and CDR2: SGHRS, YFSETQ. The CDR3 loop is CASSLGGANTGELFF. For the CDR3, the DNA is TGCGCCAGCAGCCTTGGGGGGGCGAACACCGGGGAGCTGTTTTTT.

Ten or more counts support this clone. The rearrangement links TRBV4-1 to TRBJ2-2, with 10 bases identical to TRBD1. V gave up 0 bases and J gave up 5 bases; unmatched junction bases: 12. In germline, CDR1 is MGHRA, CDR2 YSYEKL. The CDR3 sequence is 19 residues long. The CDR3 reads CASSQDGRQGARTTGELFF. CDR3 coding DNA: TGCGCCAGCAGCCAAGATGGGCGACAGGGGGCGCGGACGACCGGGGAGCTGTTTTTT.

V is TRBV28 and J is TRBJ2-2; D not resolved. V dropped 6 bases and J dropped 5 bases, with 13 bases sitting between them. This CDR3 has 14 amino acids. The germline gives CDR1 MDHEN, CDR2 SYDVKM. CDR3 sequence: CASRDTVGTGELFF. CDR3 coding DNA: TGTGCCAGCAGGGATACAGTTGGGACCGGGGAGCTGTTTTTT.

This rearrangement joins TRBV4-3 to TRBJ2-6; TRBD2 aligns across 10 bases. CDR1 and CDR2 from the germline V gene are LGHNA and YSLEER. The CDR3 runs to 18 residues. V dropped 4 bases and J dropped 3; count of bases not matched to a gene: 9. CDR3 sequence (DNA): TGCGCCAGCAGCCGTCTAAGCGGGGGGGCTGGTGGGGCCAACGTCCTGACTTTC. As protein: CASSRLSGGAGGANVLTF.

The chain employs TRBV3-1 (or the pseudogene TRBV3-2) and TRBJ1-1; maybe TRBD1 (5 bases). From germline, CDR1 is LGHDT and CDR2 YNNKEL (reference sequence). The CDR3 loop spans 15 amino acids. Trimming took off 0 bases at V and 4 bases at J, with 12 bases between the two ends. This chain's CDR3 is CASSQDNLRATEAFF. The CDR3 DNA is TGTGCCAGCAGCCAAGATAATCTCAGGGCCACTGAAGCTTTCTTT.

This rearrangement joins TRBV7-2 to TRBJ2-7; no clear D. This CDR3 spans 13 amino acids. Trimming took 1 base from V and 3 from J, leaving 7 bases between them. CDR1 and CDR2 (germline): SGHTA, FQGNSA. CDR3 amino acids: CASSLDSIYEQYF. Here the CDR3 DNA reads TGTGCCAGCAGCTTAGACAGTATCTACGAGCAGTACTTC.

The chain carries TRBV7-2 and TRBJ2-3; 8 bases map to TRBD2. J lost 2 bases, V lost 3 bases, and 1 base had no gene match. Germline lookup yields CDR1 SGHTA and CDR2 FQGNSA. The CDR3 consists of 14 residues. CDR3 protein: CASSFSGTTDTQYF. As DNA, the CDR3 is TGTGCCAGCAGCTTTAGCGGGACCACAGATACGCAGTATTTT.